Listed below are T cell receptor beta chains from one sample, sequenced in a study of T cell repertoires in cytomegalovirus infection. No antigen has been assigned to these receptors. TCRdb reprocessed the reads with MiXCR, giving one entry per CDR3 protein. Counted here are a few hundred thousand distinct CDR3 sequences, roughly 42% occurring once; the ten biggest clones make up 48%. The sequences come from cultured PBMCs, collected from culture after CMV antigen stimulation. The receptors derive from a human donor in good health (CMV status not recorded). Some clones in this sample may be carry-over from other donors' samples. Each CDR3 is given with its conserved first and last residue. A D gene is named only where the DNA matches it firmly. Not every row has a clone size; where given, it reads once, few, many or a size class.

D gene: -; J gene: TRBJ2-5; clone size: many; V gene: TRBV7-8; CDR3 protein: CASSFWETQYF; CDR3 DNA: TGTGCCAGCAGCTTCTGGGAGACCCAGTACTTC
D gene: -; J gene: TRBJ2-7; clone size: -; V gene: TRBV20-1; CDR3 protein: CSAQKADGKGTKQYF; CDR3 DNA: TGCAGTGCGCAAAAGGCCGATGGGAAAGGTACAAAGCAGTACTTC
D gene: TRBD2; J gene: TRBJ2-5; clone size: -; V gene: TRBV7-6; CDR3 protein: CASSSTVAGARETQYF; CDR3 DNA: TGTGCCAGCAGCTCTACCGTAGCGGGTGCGAGGGAGACCCAGTACTTC
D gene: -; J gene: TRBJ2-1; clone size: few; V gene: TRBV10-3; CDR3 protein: CAISPLGNEQFF; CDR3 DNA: TGTGCCATCAGTCCCCTAGGCAATGAGCAGTTCTTC
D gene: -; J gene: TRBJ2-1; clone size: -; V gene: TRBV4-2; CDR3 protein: CASSQQGGDEQFF; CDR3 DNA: TGTGCCAGCAGCCAACAGGGGGGGGATGAGCAGTTCTTC
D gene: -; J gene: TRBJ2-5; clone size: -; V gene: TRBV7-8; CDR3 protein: CASSLELRLGETQYF; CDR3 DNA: TGTGCCAGCAGCTTAGAACTGAGGCTAGGAGAGACCCAGTACTTC
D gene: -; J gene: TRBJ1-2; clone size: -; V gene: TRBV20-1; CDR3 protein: CSATILKGEKYGYTF; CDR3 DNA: TGCAGTGCTACCATCCTAAAGGGGGAAAAATATGGCTACACCTTC
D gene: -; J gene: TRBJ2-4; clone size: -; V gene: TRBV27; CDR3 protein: CASSLSPIIGGGNIQYF; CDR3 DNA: TGTGCCAGCAGTTTATCCCCCATAATAGGGGGGGGGAACATTCAGTACTTC
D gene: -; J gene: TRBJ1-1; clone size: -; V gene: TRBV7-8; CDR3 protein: CASSHTNGNTEAFF; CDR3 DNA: TGTGCCAGCAGCCACACAAATGGGAACACTGAAGCTTTCTTT
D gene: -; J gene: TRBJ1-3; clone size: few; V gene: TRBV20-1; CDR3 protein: CSTLQSPEGNTIYF; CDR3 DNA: TGCAGTACTCTTCAGAGCCCGGAGGGGAACACCATATATTTT
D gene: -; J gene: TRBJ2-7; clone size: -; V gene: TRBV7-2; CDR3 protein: CASSLDRDSRTYEQYF; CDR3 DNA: TGTGCCAGCAGCTTAGACCGTGATTCAAGAACCTACGAGCAGTACTTC
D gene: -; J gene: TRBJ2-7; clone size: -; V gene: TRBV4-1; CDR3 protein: CASSQEARVVYEQYF; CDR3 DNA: TGCGCCAGCAGCCAAGAGGCTAGGGTGGTCTACGAGCAGTACTTC
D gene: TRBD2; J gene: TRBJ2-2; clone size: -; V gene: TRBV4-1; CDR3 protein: CASSRPGLAGGQGELFF; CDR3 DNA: TGTGCCAGCAGCCGCCCGGGACTAGCGGGGGGGCAGGGGGAGCTGTTTTTT
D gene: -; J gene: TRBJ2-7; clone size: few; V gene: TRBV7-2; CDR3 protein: CASSSVRVSYEQYF; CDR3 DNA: TGTGCCAGCAGCTCCGTCCGAGTTTCCTACGAGCAGTACTTC
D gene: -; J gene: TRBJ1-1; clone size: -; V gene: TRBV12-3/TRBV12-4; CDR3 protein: CASSLALGQANTEAFF; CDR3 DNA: TGTGCCAGCAGTTTAGCGTTGGGCCAGGCGAACACTGAAGCTTTCTTT
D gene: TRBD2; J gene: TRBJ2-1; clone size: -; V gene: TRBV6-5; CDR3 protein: CASRRSERGKQFF; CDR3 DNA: TGTGCCAGCAGACGGAGCGAGCGGGGAAAGCAGTTCTTC
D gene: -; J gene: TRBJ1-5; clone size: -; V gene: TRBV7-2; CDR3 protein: CASSFWGAHQPQHF; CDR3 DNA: TGTGCCAGCAGCTTTTGGGGGGCCCATCAGCCCCAGCATTTT
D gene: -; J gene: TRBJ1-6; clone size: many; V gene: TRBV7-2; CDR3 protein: CASSPVVGRGSPLHF; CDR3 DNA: TGTGCCAGCAGCCCTGTAGTAGGCCGTGGGTCACCCCTCCACTTT
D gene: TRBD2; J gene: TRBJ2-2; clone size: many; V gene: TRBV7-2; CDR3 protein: CASSYGLGATGELFF; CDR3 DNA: TGTGCCAGCAGCTACGGACTAGGAGCCACCGGGGAGCTGTTTTTT
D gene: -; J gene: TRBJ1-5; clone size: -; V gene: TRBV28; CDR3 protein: CASHVSYNQPQHF; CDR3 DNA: TGTGCCAGTCACGTCAGTTACAATCAGCCCCAGCATTTT
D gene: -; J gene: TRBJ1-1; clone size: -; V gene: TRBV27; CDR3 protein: CASSPTPVASLVTEAFF; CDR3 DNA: TGTGCCAGCAGTCCAACACCCGTTGCCTCTCTGGTAACTGAAGCTTTCTTT
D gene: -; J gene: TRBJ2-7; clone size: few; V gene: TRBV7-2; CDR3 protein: CASSLGLARSGEQYF; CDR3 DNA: TGTGCCAGCAGCTTAGGATTGGCTCGTTCTGGCGAGCAGTACTTC
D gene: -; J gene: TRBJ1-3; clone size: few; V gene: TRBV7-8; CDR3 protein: CASSLGAAGNTIYF; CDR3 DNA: TGTGCCAGCAGCTTAGGGGCAGCTGGAAACACCATATATTTT
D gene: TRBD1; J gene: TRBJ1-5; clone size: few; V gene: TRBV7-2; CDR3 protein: CASSLYRGRRPQHF; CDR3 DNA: TGTGCCAGCAGCTTATACAGGGGGCGACGGCCCCAGCATTTT
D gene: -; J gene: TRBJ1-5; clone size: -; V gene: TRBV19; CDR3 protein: CASSIVLGPGQPQHF; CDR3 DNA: TGTGCCAGTAGTATAGTACTAGGGCCGGGGCAGCCCCAGCATTTT
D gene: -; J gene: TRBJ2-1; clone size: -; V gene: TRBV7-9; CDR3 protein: CASSPRAFYNEQFF; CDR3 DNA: TGTGCCAGCAGCCCCCGGGCATTCTACAATGAGCAGTTCTTC
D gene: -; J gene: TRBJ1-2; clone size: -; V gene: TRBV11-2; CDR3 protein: CASSLGTGDAHYGYTF; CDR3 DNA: TGTGCCAGCAGTCTCGGTACGGGGGATGCTCACTATGGCTACACCTTC
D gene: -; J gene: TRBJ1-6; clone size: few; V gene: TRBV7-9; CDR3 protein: CASSFTTGPNSPLHF; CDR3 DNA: TGTGCCAGCAGCTTTACCACGGGGCCGAATTCACCCCTCCACTTT
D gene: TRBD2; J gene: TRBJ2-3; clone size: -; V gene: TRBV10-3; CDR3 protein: CAISEPGGARDTQYF; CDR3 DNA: TGTGCCATCAGTGAGCCCGGGGGGGCCAGAGATACGCAGTATTTT
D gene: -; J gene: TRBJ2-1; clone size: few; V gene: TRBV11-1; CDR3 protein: CASSRRGVTGFGNEQFF; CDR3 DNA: TGTGCCAGCAGCCGACGGGGGGTGACAGGGTTTGGGAATGAGCAGTTCTTC
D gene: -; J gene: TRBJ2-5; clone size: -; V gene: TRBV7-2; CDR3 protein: CASSIFRDQETQYF; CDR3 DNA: TGTGCCAGCAGCATCTTCAGGGACCAAGAGACCCAGTACTTC